These 25 T cell receptor beta chains originate from one sample sequenced in a study of spatial heterogeneity in lung cancer. Using its own MiXCR run on the 5' RACE reads, TCRdb lists one record per CDR3 protein. This sample yields some 45,000 distinct CDR3 sequences, of which about an eighth are seen a single time; around two fifths belongs to the top ten. The time point was: sample taken at primary tumor resection. Unsorted tumor, nontumor lung tissue or cryopreserved PBMC supplied the whole RNA. The sequencing used PBMCs, collected at surgery. These receptors were obtained from a female donor with early-stage non-small cell lung cancer.

This clonotype appeared a few times. The chain carries TRBV20-1 and TRBJ1-1; 8 bases are a match to TRBD1. Unmatched junction bases numbered 9, after V lost 6 bases and J lost 0 bases. The CDR3 covers 15 residues. The germline V gene encodes CDR1 DFQATT and CDR2 SNEGSKA (reference sequence). CDR3 sequence reads: CSAPGTGPLNTEAFF. The CDR3 DNA reads TGCAGTGCACCCGGGACAGGCCCCTTGAACACTGAAGCTTTCTTT.

This clonotype was counted between two and nine times. V gene TRBV5-1 combines with J gene TRBJ2-6; 11 bases map to TRBD2. Germline V gene sequence: CDR1 SGHRS, CDR2 YFSETQ. V was pared by 5 bases and J by 4 bases, with 11 bases of the junction left unmatched. The CDR3 is made up of 18 amino acids. The CDR3 DNA reads TGCGCCAGCAGACCCGGGACTAGCGGCGCGGGCGGGGCCAACGTCCTGACTTTC. It translates to CASRPGTSGAGGANVLTF.

The chain has TRBV12-3 or TRBV12-4 and TRBJ1-1, with D possibly being TRBD1 (6 bases). Trimming stripped 5 bases from V and 6 bases from J, with 10 bases between. This CDR3 is built from 12 residues. The CDR3 DNA sequence: TGTGCCAGCAGTGCACAGGGCGCTGAAGCTTTCTTT. Amino acids: CASSAQGAEAFF.

On this clonotype itself: A much larger clone lies a single base off, so this may be a read error. V usage is TRBV3-1 and J usage is TRBJ1-4; TRBD1 aligns across 7 bases. The V gene's germline CDR1 is LGHDT and CDR2 YNNKEL (reference sequence). The V and J ends lost 0 bases and 11 bases, in that order; junction bases with no gene match: 6. CDR3 length: 14 amino acids. In DNA, the CDR3 is TGTGCCAGCAGCCAAGATCACAGGGGTGTTAAACTGTTTTTT. This translates into CASSQDHRGVKLFF.

This clonotype was detected ten times or more. The V call is TRBV24-1, the J call TRBJ2-5; 10 nucleotides agree with TRBD1. CDR3 length equals 15 residues. The V and J ends lost 2 bases and 5 bases, in that order; junction bases with no gene match: 4. Germline V lookup: CDR1 KGHDR, CDR2 SFDVKD. The DNA of the CDR3 is TGTGCCACCAGTGATTCCGGGACAGGGGTGGAGACCCAGTACTTC. This gives the protein CATSDSGTGVETQYF.

This clonotype was found many times. J is TRBJ2-7 and V is TRBV7-2, with TRBD2 matching 10 bases. The CDR3 spans 13 residues. Germline-derived CDR1 and CDR2 are SGHTA and FQGNSA. Trimming cost V 9 bases and J 6 bases; bases outside gene matches: 8. The CDR3, as DNA: TGTGCCAGTGGCAGCGGGGGGGCCCGCGAGCAGTACTTC. Residues: CASGSGGAREQYF. The variable domain in full, completed from reference TRBV7-2 and TRBJ2-7, reads GAGVSQSPSNKVTEKGKDVELRCDPISGHTALYWYRQSLGQGLEFLIYFQGNSAPDKSGLPSDRFSAERTGGSVSTLTIQRTQQEDSAVYLCASGSGGAREQYFGPGTRLTVT.

The CDR3 DNA sequence: TGTGCCAGCAGCTTTGGGGGGGCCACAGATACGCAGTATTTT. Amino acids: CASSFGGATDTQYF. The chain combines TRBV7-8 with TRBJ2-3, with D tentatively TRBD2 (7 bases). CDR1 and CDR2 from the germline V gene are SGHVS and FQNEAQ. V was cut by 3 bases and J by 2 bases, with 9 bases left in between. This CDR3 is 14 amino acids long.

In its sample, this clonotype ranks as medium-sized (0.01 to 0.1%). This chain uses TRBV10-2 with TRBJ2-5; a possible D gene is TRBD2 (5 bases). Germline V gene sequence: CDR1 WSHSY, CDR2 SAAADI. There are 14 residues in the CDR3. The V and J ends lost 5 bases and 0 bases respectively, with 10 bases between them. The CDR3 sequence: CASSPTRNQETQYF. CDR3 sequence (DNA): TGCGCCAGCAGTCCTACTAGGAACCAAGAGACCCAGTACTTC.

The chain recombines TRBV2 with TRBJ2-1; 11 bases are a match to TRBD2. Germline trimming cut 11 bases from V and 6 bases from J; bases unmatched to any gene: 6. Germline CDR1 is SNHLY and CDR2 is FYNNEI. The CDR3 length is 13 residues. The CDR3 protein is CAGSGGAGNEQFF. CDR3 sequence (DNA): TGTGCCGGTAGCGGGGGGGCGGGCAATGAGCAGTTCTTC.

V is TRBV9 and J is TRBJ1-6; 9 bases match TRBD1. With 4 bases clipped from V and 7 bases from J, the junction kept 12 bases outside the gene matches. The CDR3 is 17 residues long. CDR1 is SGDLS, CDR2 YYNGEE, per germline. The CDR3 DNA sequence: TGTGCCAGCAGCACCGGCCCGGGGGGACAGGGAAATTCACCCCTCCACTTT. It translates to CASSTGPGGQGNSPLHF.

The chain is built from TRBV12-3 or TRBV12-4 and TRBJ2-7; 8 nucleotides match TRBD1. CDR3 length: 15 residues. With V trimmed by 5 bases and J by 6 bases, 12 bases remained unmatched. The CDR3 DNA reads TGTGCCAGCAGTCCACAGGGGGGCCCATTCGGCGAGCAGTACTTC. Residues: CASSPQGGPFGEQYF.

This clonotype was observed a few times. The CDR3 nucleotides are TGTGCCAGCTCACCACAGCCTAGCCGAAGACACAATGAGCAGTTCTTC. Its translation is CASSPQPSRRHNEQFF. The J gene is TRBJ2-1, the V gene TRBV18, with TRBD2 as a possible D gene (5 bases). The CDR3 runs 16 residues. Germline V gene sequence: CDR1 KGHSH, CDR2 LQKENI. V lost 1 base and J lost 5, with 15 bases in between.

This clonotype was counted only a few times. The chain links TRBV7-2 to TRBJ2-6; 7 positions agree with TRBD2. CDR3 length equals 18 residues. J gave up 0 bases and V 5 bases, and 10 bases lay outside the gene matches. Germline loops: CDR1 SGHTA, CDR2 FQGNSA. The CDR3 reads CASSPTAGVDSGANVLTF. The CDR3 DNA follows: TGTGCCAGCAGCCCCACCGCGGGGGTGGACTCTGGGGCCAACGTCCTGACTTTC.

This clonotype has ten or more counts. The chain joins TRBV19 to TRBJ1-4, with D hard to call. Trimming cost V 6 bases and J 5 bases, with 16 bases left between them. The germline V gene encodes CDR1 LNHDA and CDR2 SQIVND (reference sequence). The CDR3 runs 15 residues. The DNA of the CDR3 is TGTGCCAGTAGCAACCCTGGAGGAATCAATGAAAAACTGTTTTTT. It translates to CASSNPGGINEKLFF.

This clonotype was recorded a few times. The chain joins TRBV19 to TRBJ2-2, with 8 bases matching TRBD2. CDR1 LNHDA and CDR2 SQIVND come from the germline V gene (reference sequence). J gave up 1 base and V 7 bases, and 8 bases lay outside the gene matches. The CDR3 contains 16 residues. The CDR3 reads CASTPRGGMNTGELFF. In DNA form, the CDR3 reads TGTGCCAGTACCCCCCGGGGGGGGATGAACACCGGGGAGCTGTTTTTT. Together with reference TRBV19 and TRBJ2-2, the CDR3 gives the full variable domain: DGGITQSPKYLFRKEGQNVTLSCEQNLNHDAMYWYRQDPGQGLRLIYYSQIVNDFQKGDIAEGYSVSREKKESFPLTVTSAQKNPTAFYLCASTPRGGMNTGELFFGEGSRLTVL.

This clonotype has a count of ten or more. The chain employs TRBV20-1 and TRBJ1-5; 8 bases match TRBD1. Germline assignment: CDR1 DFQATT and CDR2 SNEGSKA (reference sequence). This CDR3 comprises 17 residues. V lost 0 bases, J lost 5 bases, and 12 bases stayed unmatched. The CDR3 DNA is TGCAGTGCTAGAGAAGAGACAGGGGCCCCGGGATATCAGCCCCAGCATTTT. Its protein product is CSAREETGAPGYQPQHF.

This clonotype has ten or more counts. The chain carries TRBV9 and TRBJ1-5; 8 nucleotides align to TRBD1. This CDR3 comprises 15 residues. The ends lost 4 bases at V and 6 bases at J; junction bases unmatched: 9. Germline CDR1 SGDLS, CDR2 YYNGEE. The CDR3 sequence: CASSPRDRPAQPQHF. CDR3 bases: TGTGCCAGCAGCCCTAGGGACAGGCCGGCTCAGCCCCAGCATTTT.

The chain employs TRBV7-2 and TRBJ2-3; unclear D gene. CDR1 SGHTA and CDR2 FQGNSA come from the germline V gene. V was clipped by 5 bases and J by 4 bases, with 10 bases between them. The CDR3 extends over 13 amino acids. CDR3 DNA: TGTGCCAGCAGCAACCCCCCGGCAGATACGCAGTATTTT. Translating gives CASSNPPADTQYF.

The chain couples TRBV6-6 to TRBJ2-7; D is possibly TRBD1 (6 bases). The V end was cut by 5 bases, the J end by 2 bases, with 10 bases between. Germline V CDR1 and CDR2: MNHNY, SVGAGI (reference sequence). The CDR3 is made up of 13 amino acids. The CDR3 here is CASSDRSAYEQYF. In DNA form, the CDR3 reads TGTGCCAGCAGTGACAGGTCAGCCTACGAGCAGTACTTC.

CDR3 sequence (DNA): TGTGCCAGCAGTTACCTCCAACTAGCGGGGGGGCCGTCGGAAGATACGCAGTATTTT. Protein: CASSYLQLAGGPSEDTQYF. The chain recombines TRBV6-2 or TRBV6-3 with TRBJ2-3; 13 bases fit TRBD2. This CDR3 is built from 19 residues. CDR1 and CDR2 (germline): MNHEY, SVGEGT. Germline trimming cut 2 bases from V and 5 bases from J; bases unmatched to any gene: 13.

In its sample, this clonotype was seen a few times. The V and J genes are TRBV4-3 and TRBJ2-2, with 13 positions matching TRBD2. Unmatched junction bases numbered 2, after V lost 4 bases and J lost 0 bases. The germline V gene encodes CDR1 LGHNA and CDR2 YSLEER. The CDR3 runs 17 residues. CDR3 DNA: TGCGCCAGCAGCCCGACTAGCGGGGGGCCGAACACCGGGGAGCTGTTTTTT. Encoded protein: CASSPTSGGPNTGELFF.

Only a few counts were recorded for this clonotype. The chain combines TRBV20-1 with TRBJ2-1; 9 bases agree with TRBD1. In germline, CDR1 is DFQATT, CDR2 SNEGSKA (reference sequence). This CDR3 spans 14 amino acids. V shed 6 bases, J shed 2 bases, and the junction held 5 bases outside the gene matches. The CDR3 DNA reads as TGCAGTGCGACAAGACAGGGGGCCTACAATGAGCAGTTCTTC. Translation gives CSATRQGAYNEQFF.

This rearrangement joins TRBV5-5 to TRBJ2-3; TRBD1 agrees at 7 bases. V dropped 4 bases and J dropped 3; count of bases not matched to a gene: 8. The CDR3 loop spans 15 amino acids. Per the germline V gene, CDR1 is SGHKS and CDR2 is YYEKEE (reference sequence). The CDR3 DNA is TGTGCCAGCAGCCGGACAGGAACTATTACAGATACGCAGTATTTT. This gives the protein CASSRTGTITDTQYF.

The chain combines TRBV19 with TRBJ1-1; D may be TRBD1 (6 bases). This CDR3 has 12 residues. Germline CDR1 and CDR2: LNHDA and SQIVND (reference sequence). V was pared by 4 bases and J by 10 bases, with 13 bases between. As DNA, the CDR3 is TGTGCCAGTAGTACTAACAGGGAGCCAGCTTTCTTT. It yields the protein CASSTNREPAFF.

This chain links TRBV25-1 with TRBJ1-1; possible D gene TRBD1, 5 bases. CDR3 length: 13 amino acids. Trimming stripped 6 bases from V and 5 bases from J, with 13 bases between. CDR1 and CDR2 from the germline V gene are MGHDK and SYGVNS. CDR3 loop: CASSVGEATEAFF. CDR3 nucleotides: TGTGCCAGCAGCGTGGGGGAGGCAACTGAAGCTTTCTTT.